The clone carrying this T cell receptor beta chain was recorded a few times. These data are taken from a study of cytomegalovirus exposure and HLA in healthy donors. V was clipped by 8 bases and J by 8 bases, with 15 bases between them. The CDR3 length is 12 residues. The data were produced by immunoSEQ multiplex PCR, yet TCRdb's version contains in-frame clones alone and is incomplete. The table shows fewer than 250,000 clones, with roughly 89% occurring only once. Sequencing was carried out using PBMCs. This receptor was obtained from a man between 18 and 29 years old in good health and CMV-seronegative. The chain is built from TRBV23-1 and TRBJ1-2, with TRBD1 as a possible D gene (5 bases). TRBV23-1 is marked as an open reading frame, function uncertain. The CDR3 region is CASDWGVRGYTF. CDR3 DNA: TGCGCCAGCGACTGGGGCGTTCGGGGCTACACCTTC.